The T cell receptor beta chain under discussion was sequenced for a study of T cells expressing NK-cell markers. TCRdb reprocessed the 5' RACE reads; each CDR3 protein has one entry and no DNA is given. The listing records fewer than 400,000 distinct CDR3 sequences. Study-level points and caveats: A few of the donors also had these clonotypes leading their CD3+CD56-NKG2C+ fraction.

In regard to this clonotype: Its antigen is unidentified.

Germline lookup yields CDR1 SQVTM and CDR2 ANQGSEA. The CDR3 has 12 amino acids. Sequencing was carried out using blood T cells: a sorted CD56 or NKG2C T cell subset, CD4+ or CD8+ T cells, or bulk PBMC T cells (not recorded which). The source of this sequence is a woman aged 45 to 65 in good health. The genes are TRBV29-1 and TRBJ1-1; TCRdb outputs TRBD1, but without DNA this stays unchecked. The CDR3: CSGSGTGKEAFF.